One and the same sample provided the 18 T cell receptor beta chains below, sequenced in a study of Tregs in tolerant kidney transplant recipients. The data were produced by immunoSEQ multiplex PCR, yet TCRdb's version contains in-frame clones alone and is incomplete. Here the sample spans tens of thousands of clones, roughly 92% being singletons. Sequences were obtained from CD8+ T cells from blood. The receptors derive from a human donor in good health.

The rearrangement links TRBV10-2 to TRBJ2-3; TRBD2 agrees at 10 bases. CDR1 and CDR2 (germline): WSHSY, SAAADI. The CDR3 spans 17 residues. The V segment lost 6 bases and the J segment 1 base; nucleotides outside the gene matches: 10. The CDR3 nucleotides are TGCGCCAGCAGGGAGCTACCCGGGACTAGCGGCACAGATACGCAGTATTTT. It specifies CASRELPGTSGTDTQYF.

This chain uses TRBV19 with TRBJ2-2; 8 bases map to TRBD2. The CDR3 is 17 amino acids. The junction had 7 bases not matched to a gene; V was cut back by 3 bases and J by 1 base. CDR1 and CDR2 (germline): LNHDA, SQIVND (reference sequence). The CDR3 bases are TGTGCCAGTAGTATTGGAGTCACTAGCGGGAACACCGGGGAGCTGTTTTTT. It specifies CASSIGVTSGNTGELFF.

The chain couples TRBV7-3 to TRBJ1-3; no firm D call. CDR3 size: 14 residues. Deletions cut 5 bases from V and 1 base from J, with 9 bases between. Per germline, CDR1 SGHTA and CDR2 FQGTGA. CDR3 nucleotides: TGTGCCAGCAGCATTGACGGATCTGGAAACACCATATATTTT. This sequence encodes CASSIDGSGNTIYF.

The rearrangement links TRBV4-1 to TRBJ2-7, with D unclear. Trimming took 0 bases from V and 7 from J, leaving 7 bases between them. The CDR3 length is 12 residues. Germline lookup yields CDR1 MGHRA and CDR2 YSYEKL. This chain's CDR3 is CASSQEGHEQYF. The CDR3 nucleotides read TGCGCCAGCAGCCAAGAAGGTCATGAGCAGTACTTC.

This chain connects TRBV11-3 to TRBJ1-6; 7 bases agree with TRBD1. CDR3 size: 16 residues. V shed 1 base, J shed 10 bases, and the junction held 10 bases outside the gene matches. Germline assignment: CDR1 SGHNT and CDR2 YENEEA. Here the CDR3 DNA reads TGTGCCAGCAGCTTAGTTAGGCCAGGGGGACAATCACCCCTCCACTTT. Amino acid sequence: CASSLVRPGGQSPLHF.

The chain joins TRBV11-3 to TRBJ2-3; 11 bases line up with TRBD2. The CDR3 spans 17 residues. After removal of 1 base from V and 4 bases from J, the junction contained 7 bases not matched to a gene. The V gene's germline CDR1 is SGHNT and CDR2 YENEEA. CDR3 sequence reads: CASSLGLAGGLADTQYF. The CDR3 DNA reads TGTGCCAGCAGCTTAGGCCTAGCGGGAGGTCTGGCAGATACGCAGTATTTT.

The chain joins TRBV7-3 to TRBJ2-5; D may be TRBD1 (5 bases). In germline, CDR1 is SGHTA, CDR2 FQGTGA. There are 16 residues in the CDR3. Trimming pared 2 bases from V and 5 bases from J, leaving 18 bases between. The CDR3 here is CASSLGAEPTSETQYF. The CDR3 bases are TGTGCCAGCAGCTTAGGGGCAGAACCAACTTCGGAGACCCAGTACTTC.

This clone is a singleton in its sample. The V gene is TRBV13, the J gene TRBJ2-1; TRBD2 matches at 10 bases. CDR3 length equals 16 residues. V lost 0 bases and J lost 6; bases outside the gene matches: 5. Germline lookup yields CDR1 PRHDT and CDR2 FYEKMQ (reference sequence). In DNA form, the CDR3 reads TGTGCCAGCAGCTTAGGCCCTAGCGGGAGCGTCAATGAGCAGTTCTTC. It yields the protein CASSLGPSGSVNEQFF. The entire variable domain, with the rest obtained from reference TRBV13 and TRBJ2-1, is as follows: AAGVIQSPRHLIKEKRETATLKCYPIPRHDTVYWYQQGPGQDPQFLISFYEKMQSDKGSIPDRFSAQQFSDYHSELNMSSLELGDSALYFCASSLGPSGSVNEQFFGPGTRLTVL.

The chain employs TRBV4-1 and TRBJ2-2; 9 bases agree with TRBD1. Germline CDR1 is MGHRA and CDR2 is YSYEKL. The CDR3 is 17 amino acids. V was clipped by 3 bases and J by 1 base; unmatched bases: 6. The CDR3 DNA follows: TGCGCCAGCAGCCATGACAGGGGGAAAGGGAACACCGGGGAGCTGTTTTTT. The encoded protein is CASSHDRGKGNTGELFF.

This clone was detected only once. J is TRBJ1-2 and V is TRBV7-9, with a tentative D call TRBD1 (5 bases). Germline V gene data show CDR1 as SEHNR and CDR2 as FQNEAQ (reference sequence). The CDR3 covers 15 residues. V shed 4 bases and J shed 4 bases, with 16 bases lying between them. CDR3 sequence reads: CASSSPDRGPYGYTF. The CDR3 nucleotides are TGTGCCAGCAGCTCCCCCGATAGGGGTCCCTATGGCTACACCTTC.

The CDR3 nucleotides are TGTGCCATCAGCCCAGGGCCGAGCTACGAGCAGTACTTC. This codes for CAISPGPSYEQYF. V usage is TRBV10-3 and J usage is TRBJ2-7; maybe TRBD1 (5 bases). CDR1 is ENHRY, CDR2 SYGVKD, per germline. CDR3 length: 13 residues. The V and J ends lost 6 bases and 3 bases respectively, with 12 bases between them.

This chain links TRBV18 with TRBJ1-5; D remains ambiguous. V was shortened by 1 base and J by 0 bases, with 7 bases between the two germline ends. CDR3 size: 15 residues. From germline, CDR1 is KGHSH and CDR2 LQKENI. The chain's CDR3 is CASSPLGNSNQPQHF. The CDR3 DNA is TGTGCCAGCTCACCACTGGGAAATAGCAATCAGCCCCAGCATTTT. The full variable domain, with the rest looked up from reference TRBV18 and TRBJ1-5, is NAGVMQNPRHLVRRRGQEARLRCSPMKGHSHVYWYRQLPEEGLKFMVYLQKENIIDESGMPKERFSAEFPKEGPSILRIQQVVRGDSAAYFCASSPLGNSNQPQHFGDGTRLSIL.

The rearrangement uses TRBV19 and TRBJ1-5, with D uncertain. The V and J ends lost 5 bases and 2 bases respectively, with 13 bases between them. Germline CDR1 LNHDA, CDR2 SQIVND (reference sequence). The CDR3 length is 15 residues. As DNA, the CDR3 is TGTGCCAGTAGTTATTGGGGAAGGGGCAATCAGCCCCAGCATTTT. This encodes CASSYWGRGNQPQHF.

The chain carries TRBV9 and TRBJ1-2, with 8 bases matching TRBD1. CDR3 length: 16 amino acids. The V gene end was trimmed by 0 bases and the J gene end by 2 bases; junction bases not matched to a gene: 6. The germline gives CDR1 SGDLS, CDR2 YYNGEE. CDR3 region: CASSVVYRGFNYGYTF. CDR3 in DNA: TGTGCCAGCAGCGTAGTATACAGGGGGTTCAACTATGGCTACACCTTC.

V and J are TRBV19 and TRBJ2-2; D is possibly TRBD1 or TRBD2 (9 bases each). CDR3 length equals 22 residues. Trimming cost V 6 bases and J 1 base, with 33 bases left between them. Germline V lookup: CDR1 LNHDA, CDR2 SQIVND (reference sequence). The CDR3 coding sequence is TGTGCCAGTAGGCGGGACGACGGGACAGGGCTTGGCGGGAGGGTGAACACCGGGGAGCTGTTTTTT. It specifies CASRRDDGTGLGGRVNTGELFF.

The chain links TRBV10-3 to TRBJ2-7; TRBD1 matches 8 bases. Germline V lookup: CDR1 ENHRY, CDR2 SYGVKD. V shed 5 bases, J shed 1 base, and the junction held 13 bases outside the gene matches. The CDR3 contains 17 residues. Written as DNA, the CDR3 is TGTGCCATCAGTCAATCAACTCCGGGACAGGCTTCCTACGAGCAGTACTTC. It specifies CAISQSTPGQASYEQYF.

This clone has a handful of counts. This rearrangement joins TRBV27 to TRBJ2-7, with D tentatively TRBD1 (5 bases). Germline V gene data show CDR1 as MNHEY and CDR2 as SMNVEV (reference sequence). V shed 5 bases and J shed 2 bases, with 19 bases lying between them. The CDR3 contains 16 residues. CDR3 DNA: TGTGCCAGCAGTGTCGGGCATGGCAGGGATCCCTACGAGCAGTACTTC. Residues: CASSVGHGRDPYEQYF.

This clone occurred once. The DNA for the CDR3 is TGTGCCAGCAGCTTCAGACTAGGTCCCGGGGAGCTGTTTTTT. This gives the protein CASSFRLGPGELFF. V is TRBV7-2 and J is TRBJ2-2, with a tentative D call TRBD2 (6 bases). Trimming removed 3 bases from V and 6 bases from J, with 11 bases in between. The CDR3 covers 14 residues. Germline V gene lookup returns CDR1 SGHTA and CDR2 FQGNSA.